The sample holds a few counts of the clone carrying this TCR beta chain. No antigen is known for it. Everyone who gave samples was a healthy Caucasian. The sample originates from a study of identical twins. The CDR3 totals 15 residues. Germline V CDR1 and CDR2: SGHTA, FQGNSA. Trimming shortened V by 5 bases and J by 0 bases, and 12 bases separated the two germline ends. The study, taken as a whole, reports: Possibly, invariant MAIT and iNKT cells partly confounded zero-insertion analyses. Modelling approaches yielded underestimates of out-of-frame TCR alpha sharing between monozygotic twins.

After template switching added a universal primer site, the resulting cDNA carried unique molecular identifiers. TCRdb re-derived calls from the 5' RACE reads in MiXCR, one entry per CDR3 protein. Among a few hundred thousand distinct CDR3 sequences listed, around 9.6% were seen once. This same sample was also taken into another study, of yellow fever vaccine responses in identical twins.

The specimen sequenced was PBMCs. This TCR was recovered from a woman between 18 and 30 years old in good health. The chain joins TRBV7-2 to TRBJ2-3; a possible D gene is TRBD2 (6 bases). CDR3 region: CASSPWRGSTDTQYF. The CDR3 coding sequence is TGTGCCAGCAGCCCGTGGAGGGGCAGCACAGATACGCAGTATTTT. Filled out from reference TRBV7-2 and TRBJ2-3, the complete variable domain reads GAGVSQSPSNKVTEKGKDVELRCDPISGHTALYWYRQSLGQGLEFLIYFQGNSAPDKSGLPSDRFSAERTGGSVSTLTIQRTQQEDSAVYLCASSPWRGSTDTQYFGPGTRLTVL.